This TCR beta chain was obtained from a study of radiotherapy plus CTLA-4 blockade in lung cancer (dated by TCRdb to 2016 to 2019). Notes on the research overall: Objective responses occurred in roughly a sixth of enrolled patients, and 30% to 35% achieved disease control. General study outcomes and caveats: Increased serum interferon-beta after radiation, together with early dynamic changes in blood T cell clones, were reported to be the strongest predictors of response. After treatment with radiotherapy and ipilimumab, TCR clones that originated in tumors expanded in peripheral blood.

Of note for this clone: What this receptor recognizes is not known. No much larger clone is present one base from it, and per-base qualities are unavailable.

CDR1 SGHRS and CDR2 YFSETQ were looked up in the germline V gene. Reading from cysteine to phenylalanine, the CDR3 counts 16 amino acids. The DNA shown is the 48-base CDR3, in frame from base 1. V and J are truncated by 4 bases and 4 bases respectively, leaving an intervening sequence of 19 bases. The study tested focal radiation therapy combined with CTLA-4 blockade (ipilimumab) in patients with chemo-refractory metastatic non-small-cell lung cancer. Library method: the immunoSEQ multiplex PCR assay. TCRdb retrieved this table from immuneACCESS and kept in-frame rearrangements only. Not all clones are present; in checked studies, unresolved V genes account for under half, and no reason is known for the remainder. The sample data list roughly 53,000 clones, and 70% to 85% of these were observed just once. Clones ranked in the top ten supply 3.2% of the sample.

The sequence joins TRBV5-1 to TRBJ2-3; the D gene is perhaps TRBD2, on 6 matching bases. The sequenced sample was peripheral blood, obtained from a patient treated with radiotherapy plus ipilimumab. The TCR sequence derives from a human donor with non-small cell lung cancer who had a partial response to radiotherapy plus ipilimumab. The sequenced DNA is TGCGCCAGCAGCCTAGCCCCTGGAGGGTGGGCAGATACGCAGTATTTT. It is translated as CASSLAPGGWADTQYF.